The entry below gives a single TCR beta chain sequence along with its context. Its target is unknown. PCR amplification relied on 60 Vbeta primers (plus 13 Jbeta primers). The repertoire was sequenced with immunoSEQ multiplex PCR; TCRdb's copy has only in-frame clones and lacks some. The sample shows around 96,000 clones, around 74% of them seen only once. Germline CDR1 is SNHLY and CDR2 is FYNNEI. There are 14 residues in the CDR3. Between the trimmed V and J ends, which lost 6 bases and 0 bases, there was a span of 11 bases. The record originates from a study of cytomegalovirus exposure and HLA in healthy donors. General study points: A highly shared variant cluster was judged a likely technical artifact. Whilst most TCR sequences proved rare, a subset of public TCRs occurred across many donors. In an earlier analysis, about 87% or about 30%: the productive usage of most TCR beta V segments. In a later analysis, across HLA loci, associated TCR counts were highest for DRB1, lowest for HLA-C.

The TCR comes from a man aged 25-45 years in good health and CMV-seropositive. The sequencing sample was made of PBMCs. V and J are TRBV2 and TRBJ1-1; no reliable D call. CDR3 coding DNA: TGTGCCAGCAGGAGGCGCCAAATGAACACTGAAGCTTTCTTT. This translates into CASRRRQMNTEAFF.